The present TCR beta chain was sequenced within a study of shared clonotypes between healthy human individuals. Overall study results and limits: Sample collection involved blood only; tissue repertoires are likely different.

Deep was the level at which the assay was run. Repertoires were generated with immunoSEQ multiplex PCR, while TCRdb's copy carries only in-frame clones and drops some. The sample has some 2.1 million clones, approximately 95% seen once. Germline V gene sequence: CDR1 WNHNN, CDR2 SYGVQD (reference sequence). Trimming removed 5 bases at V and 8 bases at J, with 15 bases between. This CDR3 has 13 amino acids. A remark on this clone: Antigen specificity is unknown.

The specimen sequenced was naive CD4+ T cells sorted from blood. Subset in this sample: CD45RA+ positively selected. This rearrangement joins TRBV10-1 to TRBJ1-2; D not resolved. The clonotype comes from a young man in good health. The CDR3 DNA follows: TGCGCCAGCAGTCCAAAAAAATCCGGCGGCTACACCTTC. Translation gives CASSPKKSGGYTF.